This T cell receptor (beta chain) was profiled in a study of blood T cells in healthy people across ages. Study results and caveats: In these data, TCR beta diversity tracked strongly with naive T cell percentage.

Each donor had approximately 10 milliliters of peripheral blood drawn. This clonotype has a count of ten or more. No antigen is known for it. Combining a sample-barcoded 5' primer with a J-beta primer mix, a second PCR ran for about 6 to 12 cycles. TCRdb redid the calling of the 5' RACE reads with MiXCR, one entry per CDR3 protein. The sample has more than 800,000 distinct CDR3 sequences; roughly 45% are singletons. This receptor was obtained from a woman aged 55 to 70 in good health. The sample taken for sequencing was blood.

The CDR3 sequence is CATSGREGSRDTQYF. The CDR3 nucleotides are TGTGCCACCAGTGGCAGGGAAGGGTCTCGAGATACGCAGTATTTT. The chain links TRBV24-1 to TRBJ2-3; weak D call: TRBD1 (5 bases). Between the trimmed V and J ends, which lost 5 bases and 5 bases, there was a span of 16 bases. This CDR3 has 15 amino acids. Germline V gene sequence: CDR1 KGHDR, CDR2 SFDVKD.